This entry concerns a single T cell receptor beta chain. Its antigen is not identified. A multiplex PCR was run with 60 Vbeta primers and 13 Jbeta primers. Measured with immunoSEQ multiplex PCR; TCRdb has only the in-frame clones, and not every one. The sample has 60,000 to 95,000 clones; more than 65% are singletons. The data belong to a study of cytomegalovirus exposure and HLA in healthy donors. The CDR3 is 13 amino acids. Deletions cut 4 bases from V and 1 base from J, with 7 bases between. The germline V gene has CDR1 MNHEY and CDR2 SVGAGI. Whole-study findings and limits: Rare TCR sequences dominated, though some public TCRs recurred in many donors.

This TCR derives from a man in his sixties or seventies in good health and CMV-seropositive. Material for sequencing was PBMCs. The rearrangement uses TRBV6-5 and TRBJ2-5; D uncertain. CDR3 region: CASSLGSQETQYF. The CDR3 DNA is TGTGCCAGCAGTTTGGGCAGCCAAGAGACCCAGTACTTC.